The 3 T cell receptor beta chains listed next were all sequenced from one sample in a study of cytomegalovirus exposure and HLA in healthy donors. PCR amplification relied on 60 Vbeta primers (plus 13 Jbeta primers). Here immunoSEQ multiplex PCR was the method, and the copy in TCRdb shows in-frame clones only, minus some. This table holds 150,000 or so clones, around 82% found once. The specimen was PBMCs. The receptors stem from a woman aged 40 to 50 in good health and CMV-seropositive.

The CDR3 coding sequence is TGTGCCAGCAGTCTAGGGACAGGGAATGGGGCCAACGTCCTGACTTTC. Its protein product is CASSLGTGNGANVLTF. This chain connects TRBV27 to TRBJ2-6; 9 bases match TRBD1. Germline loops: CDR1 MNHEY, CDR2 SMNVEV (reference sequence). The CDR3 sequence is 16 residues long. The V and J ends lost 5 bases and 3 bases, in that order; junction bases with no gene match: 5.

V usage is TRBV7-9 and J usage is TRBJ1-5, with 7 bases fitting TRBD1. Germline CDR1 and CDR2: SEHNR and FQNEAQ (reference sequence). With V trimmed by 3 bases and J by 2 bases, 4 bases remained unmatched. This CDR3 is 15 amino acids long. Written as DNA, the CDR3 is TGTGCCAGCAGCTTTACAGGGGACGGCAATCAGCCCCAGCATTTT. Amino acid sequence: CASSFTGDGNQPQHF.

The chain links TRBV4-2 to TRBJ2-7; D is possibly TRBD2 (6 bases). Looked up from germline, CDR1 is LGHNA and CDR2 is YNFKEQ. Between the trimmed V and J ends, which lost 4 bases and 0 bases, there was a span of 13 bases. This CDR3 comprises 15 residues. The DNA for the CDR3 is TGTGCCAGCAGCCTAGGAGGGGCATCCTCCTACGAGCAGTACTTC. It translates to CASSLGGASSYEQYF.